Following are 21 T cell receptor beta chains from one sample sequenced in a study of blood T cell repertoires in COVID-19. Sequencing was performed with immunoSEQ multiplex PCR; in TCRdb, only in-frame clones are kept and a portion is missing. The sample contains roughly 62,000 clones, around 87% of which appear only once. Sequenced sample: peripheral blood. All receptors come from a man aged 65 to 85 with acute or convalescent COVID-19.

This clone was seen a handful of times. The gene calls are TRBV2 and TRBJ1-5; 10 nucleotides line up with TRBD1. The CDR3 length is 15 residues. Germline lookup yields CDR1 SNHLY and CDR2 FYNNEI. V was clipped by 8 bases and J by 2 bases; unmatched bases: 6. The DNA for the CDR3 is TGTGCCAGCGGAACCGGGACAGGGGGCAATCAGCCCCAGCATTTT. Its protein is CASGTGTGGNQPQHF.

This chain joins TRBV2 and TRBJ2-1, with 11 bases aligning to TRBD2. This CDR3 has 19 amino acids. The germline CDR1 and CDR2 sequences are SNHLY and FYNNEI. The V gene end was trimmed by 6 bases and the J gene end by 0 bases; junction bases not matched to a gene: 13. The CDR3 protein is CASRQLAGVFQSSYNEQFF. CDR3 DNA sequence: TGTGCCAGCAGACAACTAGCGGGAGTGTTTCAATCCTCCTACAATGAGCAGTTCTTC. Drawing the rest from reference TRBV2 and TRBJ2-1, the complete variable domain is EPEVTQTPSHQVTQMGQEVILRCVPISNHLYFYWYRQILGQKVEFLVSFYNNEISEKSEIFDDQFSVERPDGSNFTLKIRSTKLEDSAMYFCASRQLAGVFQSSYNEQFFGPGTRLTVL.

V is TRBV13 and J is TRBJ2-5; maybe TRBD1 (5 bases). V was cut by 5 bases and J by 5 bases, with 15 bases left in between. The length of the CDR3 is 14 residues. The V gene's germline CDR1 is PRHDT and CDR2 FYEKMQ (reference sequence). CDR3 region: CASSSRVDGETQYF. CDR3 DNA sequence: TGTGCCAGCAGCAGCAGGGTAGATGGGGAGACCCAGTACTTC.

In the case of this clone: A read error may account for a junction end that differs from germline. This sample includes further DNA sequences coding for the same CDR3. The V and J genes are TRBV7-9 and TRBJ1-2, with 9 bases identical to TRBD1. Germline V lookup: CDR1 SEHNR, CDR2 FQNEAQ (reference sequence). The CDR3 is made up of 14 amino acids. The CDR3 DNA is TGTGCCAGCAGCTTTTGGACAGGGGAATATGGCTACACTTTC. It encodes CASSFWTGEYGYTF.

This clone turned up a few times. The chain uses TRBV4-2 and TRBJ1-6, with D perhaps TRBD1 (5 bases). Per germline, CDR1 LGHNA and CDR2 YNFKEQ. The V end lost 4 bases, the J end lost 6 bases, and 22 bases lay between the germline ends. This CDR3 region has 18 residues. CDR3 sequence (DNA): TGTGCCAGCAGCCCCCAGGTCTCTGGGGGGGTACTTAATTCACCCCTCCACTTT. It is translated as CASSPQVSGGVLNSPLHF.

This chain joins TRBV3-1 (or the pseudogene TRBV3-2) and TRBJ2-2; D call uncertain. Germline lookup yields CDR1 LGHDT and CDR2 YNNKEL (reference sequence). Trimming stripped 0 bases from V and 11 bases from J, with 4 bases between. This CDR3 has 11 amino acids. CDR3 amino acids: CASSQDRELFF. In DNA, the CDR3 is TGTGCCAGCAGCCAAGACAGAGAGCTGTTTTTT.

The CDR3 nucleotides read TGCAGCGTGGGGGTACAGGGCAGAGGAGGCTACACCTTC. Protein: CSVGVQGRGGYTF. The chain has TRBV29-1 and TRBJ1-2; D is perhaps TRBD1 (6 bases). From germline, CDR1 is SQVTM and CDR2 ANQGSEA. Trimming stripped 6 bases from V and 8 bases from J, with 19 bases between. This CDR3 spans 13 amino acids.

The V gene is TRBV4-1, the J gene TRBJ2-7; 9 nucleotides line up with TRBD1. This CDR3 contains 15 residues. The J segment lost 3 bases and the V segment lost 1 base, leaving 4 bases of the junction unmatched. Germline V gene lookup returns CDR1 MGHRA and CDR2 YSYEKL. CDR3 in amino acids: CASSQAGTGYYEQYF. In DNA, the CDR3 is TGCGCCAGCAGCCAAGCCGGGACAGGGTACTACGAGCAGTACTTC.

The CDR3 loop is CASSQDISGRGTDTQYF. The CDR3 bases are TGTGCCAGCAGCCAAGATATTAGCGGGAGGGGCACAGATACGCAGTATTTT. The chain employs TRBV3-1 (or the pseudogene TRBV3-2) and TRBJ2-3; 11 bases fit TRBD2. The CDR3 has 17 amino acids. After removal of 0 bases from V and 1 base from J, the junction contained 3 bases not matched to a gene. Germline lookup yields CDR1 LGHDT and CDR2 YNNKEL (reference sequence).

The gene calls are TRBV27 and TRBJ1-6, with 10 bases lining up with TRBD1. V trimming: 3 bases; J trimming: 4 bases; junction bases outside the gene matches: 0. CDR3 length equals 15 residues. Germline V gene lookup returns CDR1 MNHEY and CDR2 SMNVEV (reference sequence). CDR3 coding DNA: TGTGCCAGCAGTTTGGGACAGGGGTATAATTCACCCCTCCACTTT. Protein sequence: CASSLGQGYNSPLHF.

The chain employs TRBV2 and TRBJ1-2; D uncertain. This CDR3 is built from 12 residues. V shed 2 bases and J shed 2 bases, with 3 bases lying between them. CDR1 and CDR2 (germline): SNHLY, FYNNEI. The CDR3 is CASSELNYGYTF. CDR3 coding DNA: TGTGCCAGCAGTGAACTCAACTATGGCTACACCTTC. Supplemented by reference TRBV2 and TRBJ1-2, the full variable domain reads EPEVTQTPSHQVTQMGQEVILRCVPISNHLYFYWYRQILGQKVEFLVSFYNNEISEKSEIFDDQFSVERPDGSNFTLKIRSTKLEDSAMYFCASSELNYGYTFGSGTRLTVV.

The chain combines TRBV9 with TRBJ1-2; 9 positions match TRBD1. The CDR3 extends over 15 amino acids. Germline V lookup: CDR1 SGDLS, CDR2 YYNGEE. With V trimmed by 0 bases and J by 3 bases, 3 bases remained unmatched. As DNA, the CDR3 is TGTGCCAGCAGCGTAGAGGACAGGGGCTACTATGGCTACACCTTC. Its protein product is CASSVEDRGYYGYTF.

This clone was seen only a few times. V usage is TRBV7-9 and J usage is TRBJ2-2; weak D call: TRBD1 (5 bases). The V gene lost 5 bases and the J gene lost 4 bases, with 20 bases spanning the gap. The length of the CDR3 is 17 residues. The germline V gene encodes CDR1 SEHNR and CDR2 FQNEAQ (reference sequence). The CDR3 coding sequence is TGTGCCAGCAGCACGGACATAGGGTCTTTAAGCACCGGGGAGCTGTTTTTT. Residues: CASSTDIGSLSTGELFF.

This chain links TRBV12-3 or TRBV12-4 with TRBJ1-1, with D uncertain. Trimming removed 8 bases at V and 4 bases at J, with 11 bases between. The CDR3 is made up of 12 amino acids. The CDR3 DNA reads as TGTGCCAGCTTTCCGGGAGGCACTGAAGCTTTCTTT. Translated: CASFPGGTEAFF.

V usage is TRBV27 and J usage is TRBJ2-1; D unresolved. The CDR3 covers 14 residues. V shed 1 base and J shed 4 bases, with 8 bases lying between them. CDR1 is MNHEY and CDR2 is SMNVEV in the germline V gene (reference sequence). CDR3 residues: CASSLYANYNEQFF. In DNA form, the CDR3 reads TGTGCCAGCAGTTTATATGCGAATTACAATGAGCAGTTCTTC.

The rearrangement uses TRBV6-5 and TRBJ1-2; 7 bases align to TRBD1. The V segment lost 8 bases and the J segment 5 bases; nucleotides outside the gene matches: 8. The CDR3 contains 13 residues. CDR1 is MNHEY, CDR2 SVGAGI, per germline. CDR3 sequence: CASATGDGYGYTF. For the CDR3, the DNA is TGTGCCAGCGCAACAGGGGACGGGTATGGCTACACCTTC.

J is TRBJ1-5 and V is TRBV6-6, with D possibly being TRBD1 (6 bases). Germline V gene lookup returns CDR1 MNHNY and CDR2 SVGAGI (reference sequence). V shed 6 bases and J shed 5 bases, with 11 bases lying between them. CDR3 size: 13 residues. The DNA for the CDR3 is TGTGCCAGCAGCCCGGGACATCATCAGCCCCAGCATTTT. Residues: CASSPGHHQPQHF.

This chain uses TRBV19 with TRBJ1-6, with 8 bases lining up with TRBD1. V shed 6 bases and J 7 bases; nucleotides not matched to a gene: 8. Germline V CDR1 and CDR2: LNHDA, SQIVND (reference sequence). CDR3 length: 15 residues. The CDR3 here is CASRPQGALNSPLHF. CDR3 nucleotides: TGTGCCAGTAGGCCTCAGGGGGCCTTGAATTCACCCCTCCACTTT.

The chain couples TRBV11-2 to TRBJ2-3, with TRBD1 matching over 10 bases. This CDR3 is built from 14 residues. V was clipped by 5 bases and J by 3 bases; unmatched bases: 2. CDR1 SGHAT and CDR2 FQNNGV come from the germline V gene. CDR3 residues: CASSLGQGTDTQYF. As DNA, the CDR3 is TGTGCCAGCAGCCTGGGACAGGGGACAGATACGCAGTATTTT.

V usage is TRBV5-1 and J usage is TRBJ2-3, with 14 bases matching TRBD2. The CDR3 covers 19 residues. Germline V gene data show CDR1 as SGHRS and CDR2 as YFSETQ. With 0 bases clipped from V and 8 bases from J, the junction kept 14 bases outside the gene matches. The DNA of the CDR3 is TGCGCCAGCAGCTTGGGTCAACCGACAGGGACTAGCGGGGGATCTACGCAGTATTTT. It codes for CASSLGQPTGTSGGSTQYF.

The chain recombines TRBV15 with TRBJ2-3; the D gene is possibly TRBD2 (6 bases). V lost 1 base and J lost 3, with 14 bases in between. This CDR3 has 16 residues. Germline CDR1 LNHNV, CDR2 YYDKDF (reference sequence). The CDR3, as DNA: TGTGCCACCAGCAGAGTTCGACTAGATGGGACAGATACGCAGTATTTT. This gives the protein CATSRVRLDGTDTQYF.